This TCR beta chain was recorded in a study of T cell responses to AZD1222 COVID-19 vaccine (dated by TCRdb to the early 2020s). Context from the whole study: Because spike-specific TCR depth and breadth did not differ between the two schedules, AZD1222 recipients who got a second dose at roughly 4 weeks were pooled with those who got a second dose at roughly 12 weeks. Enrollment into the trials was organized by age into subgroups of 18-55, 56-69 and 70-plus years, and those subgroups contained approximately 150, 30 and 60 TCR-sequenced participants, respectively. TCR sequencing was performed for some 250 trial participants, of whom roughly 200 were given two doses of AZD1222 and 26 were given two doses of MenACWY control vaccine. Overall results and qualifications from the work: After two AZD1222 doses, both the breadth and the depth of spike-specific TCRs were significantly higher than at day 0 and than in MenACWY recipients. The vaccine-associated CD4 TCRs covered the entire spike protein, and the dominant responses fell in regions 160-218 and 743-854. Because no samples from the day 14 peak response were available, repertoires could be characterized only after the peak T cell response. Only five to seven AZD1222 recipients were SARS-CoV-2 seropositive at baseline, limiting conclusions about previously exposed vaccinees. Most participants were white British and females outnumbered males, and the authors suggested that clonal diversity may have been underestimated. Epitopes outside the regions mutated in the B.1.351 and B.1.1.7 variants were reportedly recognized by nearly half of the unique spike-specific TCRs. The 56-69-year group was small, and its depth increase did not reach significance, likely because of low power.

The CDR3 regions of human TCRbeta chains were analyzed by immunosequencing. Turning to the authors' computational methods: Repertoire TCRs were checked for matches against a reference library of SARS-CoV-2-specific TCRs that had been generated using the MIRA antigen-specificity platform. Breadth meant the fraction of unique TCRs that were SARS-CoV-2-associated, whereas depth meant the fraction of total T cells that were SARS-CoV-2-associated. Using the MIRA data, every spike-specific TCR was mapped to the spike region that the TCR reacted to and assigned to either a CD4 or a CD8 class. Log10-transformed breadth and depth values were compared by one-way ANOVA with Sidak's multiple comparisons tests. As stored in TCRdb, this immuneACCESS dataset retains in-frame rearrangements with V and J assigned. A fraction of the clones does not appear; measured against another copy, unresolved V genes explain less than half of the discrepancy, and the remainder lacks a known reason. The DNA gave D and trimming, while V, J and clone size come from that table. A total of about 150,000 clones appear in this sample, roughly 87% of them only once. 2.6% of the sample belongs to the ten largest clones.

The germline V gene (reference sequence) specifies LNHDA as CDR1 and SQIVND as CDR2. The CDR3 holds 17 amino acids from the cysteine to the phenylalanine. The only DNA kept is the CDR3, 51 bases in frame from the first base. V loses 3 bases at its end and J loses 2 bases; junction bases beyond the gene matches: 7. Read against the paper, the sample's time point label means: baseline before first vaccination. Vaccinee samples came from UK trials COV001 and COV002, including a single-blind randomized controlled phase 2/3 trial of AZD1222 (ChAdOx1 nCoV-19) in healthy adults. Trial participant PBMC samples were collected at day 0 and day 28 after the second dose for TCRbeta chain sequencing. Points on this clone: There is no known antigen for this receptor. Base qualities were left out, and no much larger clone turns up one base away.

Rearrangement joined TRBV19 to TRBJ2-7; 13 middle bases align to TRBD2. The receptor comes from an adult in good health. The sequencing used peripheral blood, collected on day 0 of AZD1222 vaccination. DNA sequence: TGTGCCAGTAGTATGTTTAGACTAGCGGGAGGCGCCTACGAGCAGTACTTC. This translates into CASSMFRLAGGAYEQYF.